In its sample, the clone carrying this TCR beta chain was seen once. This record comes from a study of blood T cell repertoires in COVID-19. About the research overall: Spain, Italy and the United States supplied samples that represented acute and convalescent COVID-19.

Source study methods: Scientists estimated how many nucleated cells there were by amplifying reference gene primers. The data were produced by immunoSEQ multiplex PCR, yet TCRdb's version contains in-frame clones alone and is incomplete. Clone size and the V and J calls come from that table; the DNA yielded D and trimming. The sample has some 340,000 clones, 80% to 90% seen once. This CDR3 has 15 residues. The germline V gene encodes CDR1 LGHNA and CDR2 YNFKEQ. Trimming stripped 4 bases from V and 5 bases from J, with 12 bases between. The receptor was isolated from a man aged 25-45 years with active or convalescent COVID-19. The material sequenced was peripheral blood. This rearrangement joins TRBV4-2 to TRBJ1-6; possible D gene TRBD1, 5 bases. The CDR3 protein is CASSLGGANNSPLHF. For the CDR3, the DNA is TGTGCCAGCAGCCTCGGAGGGGCAAATAATTCACCCCTCCACTTT.